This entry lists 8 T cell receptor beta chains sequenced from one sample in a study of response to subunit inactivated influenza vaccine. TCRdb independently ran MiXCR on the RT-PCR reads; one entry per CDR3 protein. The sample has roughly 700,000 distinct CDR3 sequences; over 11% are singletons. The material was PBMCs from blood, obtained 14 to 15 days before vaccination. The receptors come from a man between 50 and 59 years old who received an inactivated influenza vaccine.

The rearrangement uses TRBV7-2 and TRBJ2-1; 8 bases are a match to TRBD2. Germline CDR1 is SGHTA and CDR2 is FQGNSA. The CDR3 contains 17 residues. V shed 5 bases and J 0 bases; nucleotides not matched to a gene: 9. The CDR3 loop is CASSRGLARSSYNEQFF. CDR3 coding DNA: TGTGCCAGCAGCCGAGGACTAGCCCGTAGCTCCTACAATGAGCAGTTCTTC.

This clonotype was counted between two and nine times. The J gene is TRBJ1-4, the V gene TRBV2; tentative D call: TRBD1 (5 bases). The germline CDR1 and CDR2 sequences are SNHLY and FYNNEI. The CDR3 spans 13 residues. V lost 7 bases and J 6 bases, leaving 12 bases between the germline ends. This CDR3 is CASKGTLDEKLFF. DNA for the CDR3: TGTGCCAGCAAAGGGACCCTGGATGAAAAACTGTTTTTT.

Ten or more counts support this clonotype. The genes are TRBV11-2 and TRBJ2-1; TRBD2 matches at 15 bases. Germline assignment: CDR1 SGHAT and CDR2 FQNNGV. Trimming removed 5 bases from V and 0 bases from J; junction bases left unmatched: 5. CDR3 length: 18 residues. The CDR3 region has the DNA TGTGCCAGCAGCCAGGGACTAGCGGGAGGTCTCTCCTACAATGAGCAGTTCTTC. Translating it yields CASSQGLAGGLSYNEQFF.

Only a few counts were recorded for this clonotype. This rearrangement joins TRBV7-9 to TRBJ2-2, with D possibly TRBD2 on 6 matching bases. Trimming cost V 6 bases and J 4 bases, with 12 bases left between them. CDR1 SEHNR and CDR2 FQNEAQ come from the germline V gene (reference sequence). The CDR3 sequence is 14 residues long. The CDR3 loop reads CASRPSEGTGELFF. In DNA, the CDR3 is TGTGCCAGCAGGCCTAGCGAGGGCACCGGGGAGCTGTTTTTT.

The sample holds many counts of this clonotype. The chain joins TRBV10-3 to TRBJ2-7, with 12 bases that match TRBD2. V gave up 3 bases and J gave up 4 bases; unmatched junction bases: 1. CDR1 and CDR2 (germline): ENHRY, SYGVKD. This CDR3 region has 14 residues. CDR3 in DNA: TGTGCCATCAGTGAACTAGCGGGAGGTTACGAGCAGTACTTC. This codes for CAISELAGGYEQYF.

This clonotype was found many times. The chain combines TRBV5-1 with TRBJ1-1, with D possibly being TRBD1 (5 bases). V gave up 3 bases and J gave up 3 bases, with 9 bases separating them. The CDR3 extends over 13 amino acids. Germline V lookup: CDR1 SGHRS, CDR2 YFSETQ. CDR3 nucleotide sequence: TGCGCCAGCAGCTGGGACGGTTACACTGAAGCTTTCTTT. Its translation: CASSWDGYTEAFF.

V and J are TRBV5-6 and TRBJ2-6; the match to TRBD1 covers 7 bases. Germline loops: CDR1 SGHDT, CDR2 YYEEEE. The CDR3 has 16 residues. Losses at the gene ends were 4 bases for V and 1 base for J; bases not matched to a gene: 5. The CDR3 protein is CASSKPGGSGANVLTF. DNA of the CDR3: TGTGCCAGCAGCAAACCAGGGGGATCTGGGGCCAACGTCCTGACTTTC.

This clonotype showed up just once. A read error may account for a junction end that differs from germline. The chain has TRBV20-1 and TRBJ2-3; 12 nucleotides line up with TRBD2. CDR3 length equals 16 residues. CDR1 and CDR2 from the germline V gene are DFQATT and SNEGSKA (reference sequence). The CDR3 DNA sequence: TGCTGTGCCAATGGACCTAGCGGGAGGGCAAGGGATACGCAGTATTTT. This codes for CCANGPSGRARDTQYF.